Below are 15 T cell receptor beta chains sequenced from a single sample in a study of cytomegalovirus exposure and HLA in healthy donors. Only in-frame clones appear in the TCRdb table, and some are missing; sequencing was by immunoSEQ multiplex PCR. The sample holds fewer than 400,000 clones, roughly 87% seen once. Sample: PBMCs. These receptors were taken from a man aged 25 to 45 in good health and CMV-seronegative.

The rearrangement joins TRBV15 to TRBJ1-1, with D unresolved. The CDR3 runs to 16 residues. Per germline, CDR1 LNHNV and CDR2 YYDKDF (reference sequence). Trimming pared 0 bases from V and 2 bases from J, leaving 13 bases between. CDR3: CATSRDHGVLNTEAFF. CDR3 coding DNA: TGTGCCACCAGCAGAGATCACGGTGTCCTAAACACTGAAGCTTTCTTT. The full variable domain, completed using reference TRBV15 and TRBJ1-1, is DAMVIQNPRYQVTQFGKPVTLSCSQTLNHNVMYWYQQKSSQAPKLLFHYYDKDFNNEADTPDNFQSRRPNTSFCFLDIRSPGLGDTAMYLCATSRDHGVLNTEAFFGQGTRLTVV.

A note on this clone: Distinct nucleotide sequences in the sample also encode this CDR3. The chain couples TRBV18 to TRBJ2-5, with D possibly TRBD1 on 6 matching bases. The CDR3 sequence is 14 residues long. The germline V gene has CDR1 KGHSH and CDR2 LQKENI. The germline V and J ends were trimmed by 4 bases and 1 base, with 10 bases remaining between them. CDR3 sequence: CASSRGQLQETQYF. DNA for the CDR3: TGTGCCAGCTCACGAGGACAGCTCCAAGAGACCCAGTACTTC.

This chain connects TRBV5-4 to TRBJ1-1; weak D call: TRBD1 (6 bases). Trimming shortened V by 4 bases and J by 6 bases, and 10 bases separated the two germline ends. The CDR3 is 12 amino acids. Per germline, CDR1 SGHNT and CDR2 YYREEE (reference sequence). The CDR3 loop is CASSRTVAEAFF. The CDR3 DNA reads TGTGCCAGCAGCAGGACAGTCGCTGAAGCTTTCTTT.

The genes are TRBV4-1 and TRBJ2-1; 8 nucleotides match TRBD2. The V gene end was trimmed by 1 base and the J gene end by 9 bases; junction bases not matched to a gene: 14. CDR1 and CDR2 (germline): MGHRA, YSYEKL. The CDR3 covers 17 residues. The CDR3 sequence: CASSQAPGGAASSEQFF. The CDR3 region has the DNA TGCGCCAGCAGCCAAGCCCCGGGGGGGGCGGCTAGTAGTGAGCAGTTCTTC.

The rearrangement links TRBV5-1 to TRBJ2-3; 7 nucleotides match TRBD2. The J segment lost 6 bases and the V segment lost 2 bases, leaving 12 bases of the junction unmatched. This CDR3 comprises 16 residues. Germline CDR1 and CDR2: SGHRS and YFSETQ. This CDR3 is CASSLETAGTYDTQYF. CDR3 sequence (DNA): TGCGCCAGCAGCTTAGAGACAGCGGGGACTTACGATACGCAGTATTTT. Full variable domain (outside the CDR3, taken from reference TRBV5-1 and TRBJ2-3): KAGVTQTPRYLIKTRGQQVTLSCSPISGHRSVSWYQQTPGQGLQFLFEYFSETQRNKGNFPGRFSGRQFSNSRSEMNVSTLELGDSALYLCASSLETAGTYDTQYFGPGTRLTVL.

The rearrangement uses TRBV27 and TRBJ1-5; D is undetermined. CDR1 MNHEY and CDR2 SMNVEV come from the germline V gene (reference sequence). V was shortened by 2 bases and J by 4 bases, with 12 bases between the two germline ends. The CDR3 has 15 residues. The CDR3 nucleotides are TGTGCCAGCAGTTTAGGAGGATCGAGGAATCAGCCCCAGCATTTT. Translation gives CASSLGGSRNQPQHF.

CDR3 DNA sequence: TGCGCCAGCCGGGGGGCTCGGGAATATGGCTACACCTTC. This translates into CASRGAREYGYTF. The chain combines TRBV5-1 with TRBJ1-2, with a possible D match to TRBD1 (6 bases). The CDR3 is 13 amino acids. V gave up 7 bases and J gave up 5 bases, with 15 bases separating them. Per the germline V gene, CDR1 is SGHRS and CDR2 is YFSETQ.

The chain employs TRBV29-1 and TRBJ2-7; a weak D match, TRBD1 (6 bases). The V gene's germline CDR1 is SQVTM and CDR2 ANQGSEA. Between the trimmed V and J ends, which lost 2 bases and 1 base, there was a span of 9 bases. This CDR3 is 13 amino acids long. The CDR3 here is CSVELDRSYEQYF. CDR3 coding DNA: TGCAGCGTTGAATTGGACAGATCCTACGAGCAGTACTTC.

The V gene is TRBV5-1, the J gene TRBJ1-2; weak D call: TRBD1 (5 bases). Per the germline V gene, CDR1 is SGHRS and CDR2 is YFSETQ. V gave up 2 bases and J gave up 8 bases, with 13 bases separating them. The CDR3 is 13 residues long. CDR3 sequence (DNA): TGCGCCAGCAGCTTCTCGCAGGGCGACGGCTACACCTTC. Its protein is CASSFSQGDGYTF. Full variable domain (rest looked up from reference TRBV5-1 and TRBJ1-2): KAGVTQTPRYLIKTRGQQVTLSCSPISGHRSVSWYQQTPGQGLQFLFEYFSETQRNKGNFPGRFSGRQFSNSRSEMNVSTLELGDSALYLCASSFSQGDGYTFGSGTRLTVV.

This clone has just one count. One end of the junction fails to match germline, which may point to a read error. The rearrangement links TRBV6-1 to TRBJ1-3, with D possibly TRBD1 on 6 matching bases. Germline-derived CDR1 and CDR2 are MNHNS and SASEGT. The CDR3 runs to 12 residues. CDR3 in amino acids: CASSPLLGAGTF. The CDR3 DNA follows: TGTGCCAGCAGTCCCTTACTGGGGGCGGGCACTTTT.

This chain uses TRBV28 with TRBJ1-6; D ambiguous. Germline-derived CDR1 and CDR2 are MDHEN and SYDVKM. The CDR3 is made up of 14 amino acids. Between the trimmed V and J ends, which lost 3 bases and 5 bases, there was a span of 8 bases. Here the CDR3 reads CASSLVQNNSPLHF. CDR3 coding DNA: TGTGCCAGCAGTTTGGTACAGAATAATTCACCCCTCCACTTT.

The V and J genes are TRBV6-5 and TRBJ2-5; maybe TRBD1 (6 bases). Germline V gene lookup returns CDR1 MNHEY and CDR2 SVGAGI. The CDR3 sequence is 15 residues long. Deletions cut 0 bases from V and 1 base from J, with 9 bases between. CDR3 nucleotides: TGTGCCAGCAGTTACTCAAACAGGGCCCAAGAGACCCAGTACTTC. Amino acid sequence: CASSYSNRAQETQYF.

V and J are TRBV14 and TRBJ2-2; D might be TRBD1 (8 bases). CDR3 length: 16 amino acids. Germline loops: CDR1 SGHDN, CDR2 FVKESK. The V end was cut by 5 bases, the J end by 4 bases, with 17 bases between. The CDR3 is CASSTRTGRATGELFF. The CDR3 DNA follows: TGTGCCAGCAGCACCCGGACAGGGAGGGCCACCGGGGAGCTGTTTTTT.

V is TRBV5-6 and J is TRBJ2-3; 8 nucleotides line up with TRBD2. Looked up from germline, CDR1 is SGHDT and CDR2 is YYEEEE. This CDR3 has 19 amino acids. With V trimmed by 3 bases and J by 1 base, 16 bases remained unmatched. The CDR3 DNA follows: TGTGCCAGCAGCTCCCCCGGGGGGGCAATACCGATGGGCACAGATACGCAGTATTTT. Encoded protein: CASSSPGGAIPMGTDTQYF. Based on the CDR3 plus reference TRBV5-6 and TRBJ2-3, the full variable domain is DAGVTQSPTHLIKTRGQQVTLRCSPKSGHDTVSWYQQALGQGPQFIFQYYEEEERQRGNFPDRFSGHQFPNYSSELNVNALLLGDSALYLCASSSPGGAIPMGTDTQYFGPGTRLTVL.

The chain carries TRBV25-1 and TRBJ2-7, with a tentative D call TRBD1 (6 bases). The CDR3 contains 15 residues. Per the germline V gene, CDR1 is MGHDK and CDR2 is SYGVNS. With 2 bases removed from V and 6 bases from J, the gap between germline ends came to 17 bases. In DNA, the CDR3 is TGTGCCAGCAGTGAAGAAGGGACGTGGGGGCGCGAGCAGTACTTC. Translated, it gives CASSEEGTWGREQYF.